This T cell receptor (beta chain) was retrieved from a study of control samples from healthy donors and cancer patients. The germline V gene has CDR1 MGHRA and CDR2 YSYEKL. CDR3 length: 15 residues. Trimming stripped 2 bases from V and 5 bases from J, with 13 bases between. TCRdb keeps only in-frame clones here, not all; method: immunoSEQ multiplex PCR. The data hold roughly 95,000 clones, with roughly nine tenths observed a single time. This receptor was taken from a young woman in good health. The specimen was blood. The chain uses TRBV4-1 and TRBJ2-1, with a weak D call TRBD1 (6 bases). The CDR3: CASSQLRTAHNEQFF. The CDR3 region has the DNA TGCGCCAGCAGCCAACTCAGGACAGCCCACAATGAGCAGTTCTTC.